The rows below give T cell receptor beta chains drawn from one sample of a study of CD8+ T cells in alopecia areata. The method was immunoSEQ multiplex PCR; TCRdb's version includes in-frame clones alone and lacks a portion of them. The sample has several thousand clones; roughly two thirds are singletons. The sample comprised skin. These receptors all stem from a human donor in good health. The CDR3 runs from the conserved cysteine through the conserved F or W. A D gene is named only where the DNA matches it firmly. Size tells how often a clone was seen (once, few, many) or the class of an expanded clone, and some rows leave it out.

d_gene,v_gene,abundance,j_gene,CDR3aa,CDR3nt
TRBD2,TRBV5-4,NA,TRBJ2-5,CASSFEREGLETQYF,TGTGCCAGCAGCTTCGAGCGGGAGGGCCTCGAGACCCAGTACTTC
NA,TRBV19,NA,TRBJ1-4,CASSGAGTNEKLFF,TGTGCCAGTAGTGGGGCAGGAACTAATGAAAAACTGTTTTTT
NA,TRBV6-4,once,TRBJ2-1,CASSDGGETNEQFF,TGTGCCAGCAGTGACGGCGGGGAAACGAATGAGCAGTTCTTC
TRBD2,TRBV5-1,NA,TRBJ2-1,CASSLGSRERGNEQFF,TGCGCCAGCAGCTTGGGGTCTCGCGAGCGGGGCAATGAGCAGTTCTTC
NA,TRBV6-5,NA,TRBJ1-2,CASRSAERQRHGYTF,TGTGCCAGCAGGTCGGCCGAGAGGCAGCGTCATGGCTACACCTTC
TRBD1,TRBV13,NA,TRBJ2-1,CASSLDSSPTGVKFF,TGTGCCAGCAGCTTAGACAGTTCCCCTACAGGGGTGAAGTTCTTC
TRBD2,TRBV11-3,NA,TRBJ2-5,CASSKHPGIAGGDRETQYF,TGTGCCAGCAGCAAGCACCCGGGGATAGCGGGAGGGGACAGGGAGACCCAGTACTTC
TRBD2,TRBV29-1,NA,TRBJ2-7,CSVGPTKITSGRAYEQYF,TGCAGCGTTGGGCCGACAAAAATTACTAGCGGGAGGGCCTACGAGCAGTACTTC
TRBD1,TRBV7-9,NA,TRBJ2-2,CASSLIRTGNFAGELFF,TGTGCCAGCAGCTTAATCCGGACAGGGAATTTCGCCGGGGAGCTGTTTTTT
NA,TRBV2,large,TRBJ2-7,CASNGIFSYEQYF,TGTGCTAGCAATGGGATCTTCTCCTACGAGCAGTACTTC
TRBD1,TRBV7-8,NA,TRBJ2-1,CASSFGQATEQFF,TGTGCCAGCAGCTTCGGACAGGCCACTGAGCAGTTCTTC
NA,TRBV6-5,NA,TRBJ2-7,CASSYRDRTTYEQYF,TGTGCCAGCAGTTACCGCGACAGGACTACCTACGAGCAGTACTTC
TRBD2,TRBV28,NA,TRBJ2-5,CASSFSGTETQYF,TGTGCCAGCAGTTTTAGCGGGACAGAGACCCAGTACTTC
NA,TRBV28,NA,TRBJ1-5,CASTRRNQPQHF,TGTGCCAGCACCCGAAGGAATCAGCCCCAGCATTTT
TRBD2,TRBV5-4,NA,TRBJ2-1,CASSLRGTSGGAEQFF,TGTGCCAGCAGCTTGCGAGGGACTAGCGGGGGGGCGGAGCAGTTCTTC
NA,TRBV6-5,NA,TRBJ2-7,CASSRTTSEQYF,TGTGCCAGCAGCCGGACCACGAGCGAGCAGTACTTC
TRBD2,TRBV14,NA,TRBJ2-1,CASSQGRGSGRGNEQFF,TGTGCCAGCAGCCAAGGTAGGGGTAGCGGGAGAGGCAATGAGCAGTTCTTC
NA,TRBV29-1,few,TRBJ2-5,CSVAGLAAETQYF,TGCAGCGTTGCCGGACTGGCGGCAGAGACCCAGTACTTC
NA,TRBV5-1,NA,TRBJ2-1,CASSASGLMGRYNEQFF,TGCGCCAGCAGCGCCTCGGGCCTCATGGGACGTTACAATGAGCAGTTCTTC
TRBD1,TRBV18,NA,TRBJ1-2,CASSPPRTGEYGYTF,TGTGCCAGCTCACCACCAAGGACAGGGGAGTATGGCTACACCTTC
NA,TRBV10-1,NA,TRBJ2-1,CASSESGGWRHNEQFF,TGCGCCAGCAGTGAGTCCGGGGGATGGAGGCACAATGAGCAGTTCTTC
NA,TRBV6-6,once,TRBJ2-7,CASSTASYEQYF,TGTGCCAGCAGTACGGCCTCCTACGAGCAGTACTTC
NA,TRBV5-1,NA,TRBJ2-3,CASRGTAKTDTQYF,TGCGCCAGCAGGGGGACCGCGAAAACAGATACGCAGTATTTT
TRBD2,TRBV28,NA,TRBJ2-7,CASSPLAGEVAEQYF,TGTGCCAGCAGCCCTCTGGCGGGAGAGGTTGCCGAGCAGTACTTC
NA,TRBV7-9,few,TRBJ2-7,CASSHLGQPYEQYF,TGTGCCAGCAGCCACCTCGGCCAGCCCTACGAGCAGTACTTC
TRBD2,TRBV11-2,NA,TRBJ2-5,CASSLTIGLAGGPQETQYF,TGTGCCAGCAGCTTGACTATCGGACTAGCGGGAGGGCCACAAGAGACCCAGTACTTC
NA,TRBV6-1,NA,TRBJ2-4,CASGPIQYF,TGTGCCAGCGGTCCCATTCAGTACTTC
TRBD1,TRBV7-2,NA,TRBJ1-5,CASRGGTGVNQPQHF,TGTGCCAGCAGAGGGGGGACAGGGGTTAATCAGCCCCAGCATTTT
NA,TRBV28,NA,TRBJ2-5,CASSLFPGLRGGETQYF,TGTGCCAGCAGTTTATTCCCCGGACTCAGGGGTGGAGAGACCCAGTACTTC
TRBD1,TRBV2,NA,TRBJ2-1,CANRTGGGEQFF,TGTGCCAACAGGACAGGGGGCGGTGAGCAGTTCTTC
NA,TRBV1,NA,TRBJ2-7,CTSSHCAPVGAGGPPSHEQYF,TGCACCAGCAGCCATTGCGCCCCCGTAGGGGCGGGAGGGCCTCCTTCCCACGAGCAGTACTTC
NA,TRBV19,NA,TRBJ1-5,CASSPRREGQPQHF,TGTGCCAGTAGTCCGCGACGGGAGGGCCAGCCCCAGCATTTT
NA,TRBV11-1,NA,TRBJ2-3,CASSRGPSRQDTQYF,TGTGCCAGCAGCCGCGGACCATCGCGCCAGGATACGCAGTATTTT
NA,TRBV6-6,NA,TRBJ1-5,CASSYYKGDQPQHF,TGTGCCAGCAGTTACTATAAGGGCGATCAGCCCCAGCATTTT
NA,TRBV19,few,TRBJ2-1,CASSNVAYPPYNEQFF,TGTGCCAGTAGTAACGTGGCCTACCCGCCCTACAATGAGCAGTTCTTC
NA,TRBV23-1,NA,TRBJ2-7,CARSRGLFYYEQYF,TGCGCCCGTTCCCGGGGGCTCTTCTACTACGAGCAGTACTTC
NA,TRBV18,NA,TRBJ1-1,CASSLNTEAFF,TGTGCCAGCTCACTTAACACTGAAGCTTTCTTT
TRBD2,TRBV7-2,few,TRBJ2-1,CASSLRLATNEQFF,TGTGCCAGCAGCTTAAGACTAGCGACCAATGAGCAGTTCTTC
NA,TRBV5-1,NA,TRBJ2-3,CASSPGTRDGNTQYF,TGCGCCAGCAGCCCAGGGACGCGGGATGGGAATACGCAGTATTTT
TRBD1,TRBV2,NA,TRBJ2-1,CASSDLGQGRNEQFF,TGTGCCAGCAGCGATTTGGGACAGGGCCGGAATGAGCAGTTCTTC
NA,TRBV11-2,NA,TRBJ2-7,CASSQSYEQYF,TGTGCCAGCAGCCAATCCTACGAGCAGTACTTC
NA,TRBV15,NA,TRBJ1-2,CATSEGRMPDGYTF,TGTGCCACCAGCGAAGGACGGATGCCTGATGGCTACACCTTC
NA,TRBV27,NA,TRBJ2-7,CASSLDRNSYEQYF,TGTGCCAGCAGTTTAGACAGAAACTCCTACGAGCAGTACTTC
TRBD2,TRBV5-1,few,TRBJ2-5,CASRASGSGETQYF,TGCGCCAGCAGGGCTAGCGGGAGTGGAGAGACCCAGTACTTC
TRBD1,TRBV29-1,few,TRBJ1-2,CSVPGQGARGYTF,TGCAGCGTACCGGGACAGGGGGCGCGAGGCTACACCTTC
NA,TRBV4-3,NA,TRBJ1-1,CASSQGGGGNTEAFF,TGCGCCAGCAGCCAAGGCGGCGGGGGGAACACTGAAGCTTTCTTT
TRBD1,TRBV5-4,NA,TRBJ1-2,CASSPTRTGRAYGYTF,TGTGCCAGCAGCCCAACCAGGACAGGGAGAGCTTATGGCTACACCTTC
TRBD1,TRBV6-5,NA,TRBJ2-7,CASSYWGTGAKEQYF,TGTGCCAGCAGTTACTGGGGGACAGGGGCAAAAGAGCAGTACTTC
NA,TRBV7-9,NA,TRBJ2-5,CASSLAIETVWGQGETQYF,TGTGCCAGCAGCTTAGCGATCGAGACTGTCTGGGGACAAGGAGAGACCCAGTACTTC
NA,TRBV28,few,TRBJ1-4,CASSEQGPDEKLFF,TGTGCCAGCAGTGAACAGGGCCCGGATGAAAAACTGTTTTTT
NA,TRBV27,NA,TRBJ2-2,CASRTTPGELFF,TGTGCCAGCAGGACTACACCCGGGGAGCTGTTTTTT
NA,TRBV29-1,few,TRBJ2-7,CSVLSYEQYF,TGCAGCGTACTATCCTACGAGCAGTACTTC